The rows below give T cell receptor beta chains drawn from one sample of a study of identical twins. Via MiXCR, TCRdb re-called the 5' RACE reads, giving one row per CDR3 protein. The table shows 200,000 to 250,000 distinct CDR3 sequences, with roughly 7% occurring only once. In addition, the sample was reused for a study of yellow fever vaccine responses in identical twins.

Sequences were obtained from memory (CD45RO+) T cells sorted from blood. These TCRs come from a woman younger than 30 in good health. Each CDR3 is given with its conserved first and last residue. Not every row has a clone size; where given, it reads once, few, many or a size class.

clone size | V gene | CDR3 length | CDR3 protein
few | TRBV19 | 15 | CASRPGQDTTDTQYF
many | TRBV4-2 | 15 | CASSQGRGSTDTQYF
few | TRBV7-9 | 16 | CASSPKGTENTDTQYF
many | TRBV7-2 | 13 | CASSFGTTYEQYF
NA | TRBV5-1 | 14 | CASSSIGQQETQYF
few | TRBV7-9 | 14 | CATQPPDIFYGYTF
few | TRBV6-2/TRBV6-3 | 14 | CASSKYSVQETQYF
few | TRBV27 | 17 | CASSLSIMGLANYGYTF
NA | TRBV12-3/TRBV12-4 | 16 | CASTRTGGQSNQPQHF
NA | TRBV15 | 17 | CATSRDRGGGGTDTQYF
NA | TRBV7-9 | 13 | CASSSGPNGRQFF
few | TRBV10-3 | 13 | CAISGNGNTEAFF
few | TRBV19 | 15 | CASNPGFQSNQPQHF
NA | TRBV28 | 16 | CASSSGRVSSYNEQFF
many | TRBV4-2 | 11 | CASSQEGGAFF
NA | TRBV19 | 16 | CASSILGKANTGELFF
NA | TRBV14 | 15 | CASSTLTGSGTEAFF
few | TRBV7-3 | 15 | CASSPRSGSVGELFF
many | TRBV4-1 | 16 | CASSQQPTGGYNEQFF
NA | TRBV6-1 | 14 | CASRPGQGPTEAFF
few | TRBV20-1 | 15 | CSAGVNNRGSYGYTF
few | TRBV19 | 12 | CATRANRFEQFF
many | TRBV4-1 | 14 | CASSLTASYNEQFF
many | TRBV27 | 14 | CASSGTGLHYGYTF
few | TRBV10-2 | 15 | CASSEIGQVNYGYTF
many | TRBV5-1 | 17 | CASSLMARGGAYNEQFF
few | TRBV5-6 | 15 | CASSVGGESYNEQFF
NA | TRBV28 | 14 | CASSLAQPWETQYF
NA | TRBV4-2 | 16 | CASSQDYGAGADTQYF
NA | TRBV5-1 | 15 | CASSLAPTGNYGYTF
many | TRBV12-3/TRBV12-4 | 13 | CASSSGIQGEAFF
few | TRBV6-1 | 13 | CASRGQGRAEAFF
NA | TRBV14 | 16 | CASSQERGFWADTQYF
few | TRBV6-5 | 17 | CASSYSIHPSGANVLTF
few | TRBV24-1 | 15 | CATSPGHLKNTEAFF
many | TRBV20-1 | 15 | CSARGGVLYQETQYF
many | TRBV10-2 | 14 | CASSDSQGNQPQHF
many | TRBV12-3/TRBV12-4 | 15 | CASSLAGRDNYGYTF
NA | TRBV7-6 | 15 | CASSPQGVGTDTQYF
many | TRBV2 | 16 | CASSEVTVNKADTQYF
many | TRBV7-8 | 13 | CASSLTGANVLTF
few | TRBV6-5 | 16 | CASSYSSGLNTGELFF
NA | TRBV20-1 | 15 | CSARDIGDSYNEQFF
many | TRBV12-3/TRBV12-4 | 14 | CASSLVGSYQPQHF
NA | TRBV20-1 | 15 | CSATDLSLSTDTQYF
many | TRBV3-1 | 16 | CASSQDIGRNTGELFF